This T cell receptor beta chain was recovered during a study of Graves' ophthalmopathy and Graves' hyperthyroidism. Whole-study results and caveats: Classification of ophthalmopathy versus stable hyperthyroidism by a 13-signature model yielded about 90% sensitivity and 70% to 83% specificity.

The authors amplified TCR beta CDR3 regions from RNA transcripts. HTBI primers served in a first-round RT-PCR, which a second-round multiplex PCR followed. One entry per CDR3 protein, called by TCRdb with MiXCR from the multiplex PCR reads. Of almost 750,000 distinct CDR3 sequences in the sample, roughly 40% were seen once. In its sample, this clonotype was seen many times. The antigen remains unidentified. Sequencing was performed on peripheral blood. This clonotype originated in an adult man with Graves' ophthalmopathy.

The CDR3 DNA sequence: TGCGCCAGCAGTGGAAAACTGACCTATGGCTACACCTTC. Amino acid sequence: CASSGKLTYGYTF. V usage is TRBV10-2 and J usage is TRBJ1-2; D uncertain. CDR3 length: 13 amino acids. Germline lookup yields CDR1 WSHSY and CDR2 SAAADI. Trimming removed 4 bases at V and 4 bases at J, with 10 bases between.